This entry features one TCR beta chain sequence. What this receptor recognizes is not known. No base-level quality is on record; no much larger clone is a single base apart. These data are taken from a study of T cells after posttransplantation cyclophosphamide (dated by TCRdb to about 2016). For the study in its entirety: The study tracked T cell repertoire reconstitution by TRB sequencing after myeloablative bone marrow transplantation using posttransplantation cyclophosphamide as GVHD prophylaxis. Public TRB sequences were checked against a database of over 3,500 sequences associated with responses to pathogens, tumor antigens, self-antigens and alloantigens. Because TRA and TRB clonality were tightly correlated in nine or ten samples, subsequent TCR analyses were focused on TRB only. Blood from every one of the 30 to 35 PTCy patients who had 1-year posttransplant specimens underwent TRB sequencing. Up to about 3 additional blood samples from 2 to 5.2 years after transplant were also TRB-sequenced in 3 patients, as was pretransplant blood from several patients. Antigen receptor sequencing covered samples from 35 PTCy-treated patients and about 17 of their related bone marrow donors.

TRB sequencing was run on genomic DNA with either the immunoSEQ assay at survey resolution or the hsTCRB kit. The study's own analysis went as follows. Initial read processing used immunoSEQ software, and repertoire analyses used the LymphoSeq R package. Clonality was calculated as 1 minus normalized Shannon entropy, and the Gini coefficient was also calculated for each TRB dataset. Phenotypes of unsorted samples were inferred by mapping TRB sequences from sorted subsets of the recipient or donor onto the same recipient's unsorted samples. This is the immuneACCESS table as TCRdb keeps it, with only in-frame sequences that have V and J called. A part of the clones is gone; compared with another copy, unresolved V genes explain less than half, and the rest is unexplained. V and J calls plus clone size are reproduced from that table; the DNA served to infer D and trimming. For this sample there are fewer than 60,000 clones; 85% to 95% appear just once. The biggest ten clones account for approximately 2.9% of the sample.

Broad study findings and their caveats: Donor-recipient similarity was low at 1-2 months but rose over the first year, and later blood repertoires were often dominated by donor CD8+ memory clones. The TRB repertoires of T cells infiltrating skin or the GI tract showed only limited overlap with the TRB repertoires found in blood. Across 45 to 50 patients, TRB clonality was highly associated with recipient CMV seropositivity and CMV reactivation, and PTCy diversity was similar to diversity in CNI/methotrexate controls.

Related bone marrow donors provided peripheral blood samples on the day of marrow donation. Peripheral blood and bone marrow mononuclear cells were isolated by Ficoll-Hypaque density centrifugation and cryopreserved. Via the germline V gene (reference sequence), CDR1 is LNHDA and CDR2 SQIVND. The CDR3 spans 13 residues, from the cysteine through the phenylalanine. CDR3 DNA is the only sequence kept; it has 39 bases, read in frame from the first base. V loses 9 bases, J loses 2 bases, and the germline ends lie 11 bases apart. This chain joins TRBV19 to TRBJ1-3; D gene: possibly TRBD1, on 5 matching bases. This TCR came from a woman younger than 45 in good health and a related stem cell transplant donor. Sequencing used PBMCs. The nucleotide sequence is TGTGCCAGCTCGGGGGTGCCTGGAAACACCATATATTTT. Its protein reads: CASSGVPGNTIYF.